This T cell receptor (beta chain) was identified during a study of CD8 T cells in ankylosing spondylitis (dated by TCRdb to the late 2010s). Study-level background: To find TCR variants linked to disease, the study profiled T cell receptor beta repertoires in ankylosing spondylitis patients and healthy donors. Peripheral blood samples were taken, and synovial fluid was additionally collected from ankylosing spondylitis patients. The full study cohort comprised around 25 ankylosing spondylitis patients and over 95 healthy donors.

The run used an Illumina HiSeq 2500. TCR beta libraries were prepared by quantitative 5'-RACE with molecular barcodes. The study's own analysis went as follows. Disease-linked TCR variants were identified with a new computational method built on a probabilistic model of VDJ rearrangement. TCRdb reprocessing: public reads trimmed at Q25 with fastp, clones called with MiXCR, in-frame beta chains kept. Rows merge per CDR3 protein into single entries with the most common DNA and genes. The V and J calls were determined by TCRdb, not by the authors. This sample gives around 770,000 distinct CDR3 sequences in total; roughly 19% of them show up just once. In total, the top ten clones hold roughly a fifth of the sample. There are 20 amino acids in the CDR3, from cysteine to phenylalanine inclusive. CDR3 DNA only is kept here, 60 bases in frame from base 1. The germline V gene provides CDR1 LGHNA and CDR2 YSLEER. Trimmed from V: 0 bases; trimmed from J: 10 bases; junction bases lacking a gene match: 20.

About this clonotype itself: It lacks a known antigen. Per-base quality was not reported, and no clone a single base away is much larger than it.

Overall study outcomes, separate from this receptor: A CD8+ phenotype was shown by the disease-linked clones, which were found at relatively low frequencies in peripheral blood. Blood from ankylosing spondylitis patients appeared to be characterized by a TCR beta motif composed of eight or nine highly homologous amino acid variants. Some TCR beta motif variants had previously been reported in synovial fluid and blood of reactive arthritis patients, which suggested common disease-initiation mechanisms. According to the report, matched synovial fluid samples from ankylosing spondylitis patients were significantly enriched for the disease-linked clones.

This clonotype was obtained from a male donor with ankylosing spondylitis. Material for sequencing was blood, either unsorted or a sorted T cell fraction (not recorded which). The V gene is TRBV4-3 and the J gene is TRBJ2-3, and 12 junction bases match TRBD2. The DNA sequence follows: TGCGCCAGCAGCCAAGAAGGGCTAGCGGGAGGGCCCGAGAGTTTCATATCGCAGTATTTT. Translation gives CASSQEGLAGGPESFISQYF.